These 7 T cell receptor beta chains were all obtained from the same sample, sequenced in a study of regulatory T cells in long-lasting Graves disease. The time point was: newly diagnosed GD, antithyroid drugs for less than 3 months. Extracted RNA from PBMCs served as the source of the TCR library. Arm-PCR of CDR3 regions with iRepertoire HTBI primers generated TCR beta libraries. TCRdb called the multiplex PCR reads again in MiXCR, with one record for every CDR3 protein. Of roughly 520,000 distinct CDR3 sequences in the sample, about 12% were seen once. These data also featured in a second study, about T cells in Graves' hyperthyroidism and ophthalmopathy.

This material consisted of peripheral blood mononuclear cells (PBMCs), taken at new diagnosis, from a patient treated with antithyroid drugs. The receptors stem from a woman in her 30s with Graves disease.

CDR3 bases: TGTGCCAGCAGCTTTTCCGGGACCCTCTCGTTGATTGGCTACACCTTC. This gives the protein CASSFSGTLSLIGYTF. This rearrangement joins TRBV9 to TRBJ1-2, with D possibly TRBD1 on 5 matching bases. V lost 4 bases, J lost 7 bases, and 23 bases lay in between. CDR3 length equals 16 residues. The germline CDR1 and CDR2 sequences are SGDLS and YYNGEE.

This clonotype came up a few times. The chain combines TRBV27 with TRBJ2-2; no clear D. Trimming pared 4 bases from V and 1 base from J, leaving 4 bases between. This CDR3 region has 13 residues. CDR1 is MNHEY and CDR2 is SMNVEV in the germline V gene (reference sequence). The CDR3 sequence is CASSWMNTGELFF. CDR3 bases: TGTGCCAGCAGTTGGATGAACACCGGGGAGCTGTTTTTT.

This clonotype was counted between two and nine times. The J gene is TRBJ2-1, the V gene TRBV25-1, with unresolved D. This CDR3 is built from 13 residues. Trimming took 3 bases from V and 9 from J, leaving 12 bases between them. The V gene's germline CDR1 is MGHDK and CDR2 SYGVNS. CDR3 in DNA: TGTGCCAGCAGTGACGGGTTAGCTGGTGAGCAGTTCTTC. Translation gives CASSDGLAGEQFF. The complete variable domain, with remaining parts taken from reference TRBV25-1 and TRBJ2-1, reads EADIYQTPRYLVIGTGKKITLECSQTMGHDKMYWYQQDPGMELHLIHYSYGVNSTEKGDLSSESTVSRIRTEHFPLTLESARPSHTSQYLCASSDGLAGEQFFGPGTRLTVL.

Concerning this clonotype: This may be a read error: a much more frequent sequence differs by one nucleotide. This CDR3 reads CASSLDAVGRNEHYF. DNA for the CDR3: TGTGCCAGCAGCTTAGACGCGGTTGGGAGGAACGAGCACTACTTC. The chain uses TRBV7-9 and TRBJ2-7, with D tentatively TRBD2 (6 bases). The CDR3 has 15 amino acids. The germline V gene encodes CDR1 SEHNR and CDR2 FQNEAQ (reference sequence).

There are many counts of this clonotype. V gene TRBV12-3 or TRBV12-4 combines with J gene TRBJ1-6; D remains unclear. This CDR3 spans 13 amino acids. The V and J ends lost 7 bases and 7 bases respectively, with 11 bases between them. The CDR3 DNA follows: TGTGCCAGCAAAACAGCGAGCAATTCACCCCTCCACTTT. Translating gives CASKTASNSPLHF.

The table lists this clonotype with many counts. The J gene is TRBJ1-3, the V gene TRBV24-1, with D unclear. The CDR3 totals 13 residues. V was trimmed by 3 bases and J by 5 bases, leaving 7 bases between them. Looked up from germline, CDR1 is KGHDR and CDR2 is SFDVKD. CDR3 amino acids: CATSDPGRNTIYF. The CDR3 DNA is TGTGCCACCAGTGATCCTGGCCGAAACACCATATATTTT.

This chain links TRBV20-1 with TRBJ1-2; no definite D call. The V gene lost 5 bases and the J gene lost 0 bases, with 10 bases spanning the gap. The germline V gene has CDR1 DFQATT and CDR2 SNEGSKA (reference sequence). The CDR3 consists of 13 residues. The CDR3 DNA follows: TGCAGTGCTCTGGCCCTTCCTAACTATGGCTACACCTTC. Its protein product is CSALALPNYGYTF.